This TCR beta chain was found in a study of metastatic and nonmetastatic thyroid tumors. The germline V gene has CDR1 SNHLY and CDR2 FYNNEI. The CDR3 extends over 15 amino acids. Trimming stripped 0 bases from V and 3 bases from J, with 10 bases between. Thyroid surgery took place with no prior treatment in any patient. This clone has only a few counts. TCRdb re-processed the PCR reads through MiXCR. The sample has around 34,000 clones; about a fifth are singletons. The sequenced sample consisted of tumor tissue. This chain joins TRBV2 and TRBJ2-3; no firm D call. The clonotype originates from a male donor with papillary thyroid cancer or a benign thyroid nodule (not recorded which). Some clones in this sample may be carry-over from other donors' samples. The CDR3 nucleotides read TGTGCCAGCAGTGAAGCGGGGATGGGGACAGATACGCAGTATTTT. This translates into CASSEAGMGTDTQYF.